The source of this T cell receptor (beta chain) is a study of T cell responses to AZD1222 COVID-19 vaccine. Background on the study: Second-dose intervals of approximately 4 or approximately 12 weeks were pooled. Overall study results and limits: As reported, nearly half of all spike-specific TCRs target variant regions that are unmutated.

Concerning this clone itself: Its specificity is not known.

Libraries were prepared by immunoSEQ multiplex PCR; TCRdb keeps only in-frame clonotypes and omits some of them. The table lists about 150,000 clones, approximately 90% of them singletons. The V end was cut by 4 bases, the J end by 2 bases, with 8 bases between. Germline V gene sequence: CDR1 SQVTM, CDR2 ANQGSEA. The CDR3 loop spans 13 amino acids. The chain links TRBV29-1 to TRBJ1-4, with a tentative D call TRBD1 (5 bases). The sequencing used peripheral blood, collected on day 0 of AZD1222 vaccination. This receptor was identified in an adult in good health. CDR3 coding DNA: TGCAGCGTTGTTGGGGGGACTAATGAAAAACTGTTTTTT. Translated, it gives CSVVGGTNEKLFF.